In its sample, the clone carrying this TCR beta chain was seen a few times. The sample belongs to a study of T cell repertoires in cytomegalovirus infection. TCRdb itself ran the reads through MiXCR, one entry per CDR3 protein. The sample carries under 200,000 distinct CDR3 sequences, 8% to 10% recorded once. Material: PBMCs. The TCR sequence derives from a human donor in good health (CMV status not recorded). Some clones in this sample may be carry-over from other donors' samples.

This CDR3 is CASSVDRVSYEQYF. For the CDR3, the DNA is TGTGCCAGCAGTGTCGACAGGGTATCCTACGAGCAGTACTTC. This sequence joins TRBV28 and TRBJ2-7; TRBD1 aligns across 7 bases. Germline V CDR1 and CDR2: MDHEN, SYDVKM. V shed 5 bases and J 1 base; nucleotides not matched to a gene: 5. This CDR3 has 14 residues.